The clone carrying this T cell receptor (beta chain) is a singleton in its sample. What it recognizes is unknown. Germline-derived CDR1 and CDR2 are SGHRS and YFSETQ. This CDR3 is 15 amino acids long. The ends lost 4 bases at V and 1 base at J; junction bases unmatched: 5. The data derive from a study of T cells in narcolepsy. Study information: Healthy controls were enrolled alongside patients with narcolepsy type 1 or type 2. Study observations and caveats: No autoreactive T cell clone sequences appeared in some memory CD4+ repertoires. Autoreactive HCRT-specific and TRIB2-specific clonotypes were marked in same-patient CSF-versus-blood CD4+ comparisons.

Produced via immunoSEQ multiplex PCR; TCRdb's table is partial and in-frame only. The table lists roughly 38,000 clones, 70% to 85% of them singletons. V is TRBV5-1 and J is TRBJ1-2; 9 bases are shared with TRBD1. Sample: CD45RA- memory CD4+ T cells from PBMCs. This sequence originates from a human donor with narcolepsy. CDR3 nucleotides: TGCGCCAGCAGCGTGACAGGGGGGAATAACTATGGCTACACCTTC. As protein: CASSVTGGNNYGYTF.